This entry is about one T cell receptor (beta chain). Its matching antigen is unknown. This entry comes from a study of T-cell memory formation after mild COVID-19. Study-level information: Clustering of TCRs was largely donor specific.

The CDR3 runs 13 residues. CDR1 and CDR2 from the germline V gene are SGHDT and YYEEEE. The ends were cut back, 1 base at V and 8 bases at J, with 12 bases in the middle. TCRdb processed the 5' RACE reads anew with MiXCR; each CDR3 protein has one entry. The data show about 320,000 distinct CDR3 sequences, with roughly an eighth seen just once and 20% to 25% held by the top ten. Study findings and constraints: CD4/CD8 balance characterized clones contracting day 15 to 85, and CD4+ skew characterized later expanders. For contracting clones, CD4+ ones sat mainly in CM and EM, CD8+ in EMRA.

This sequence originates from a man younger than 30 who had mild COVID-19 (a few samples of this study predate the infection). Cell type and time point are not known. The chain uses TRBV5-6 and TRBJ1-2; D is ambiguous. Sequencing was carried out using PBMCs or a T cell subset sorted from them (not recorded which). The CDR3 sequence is CASSLPLVGGYTF. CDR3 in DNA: TGTGCCAGCAGCTTGCCCCTAGTGGGGGGCTACACCTTC.